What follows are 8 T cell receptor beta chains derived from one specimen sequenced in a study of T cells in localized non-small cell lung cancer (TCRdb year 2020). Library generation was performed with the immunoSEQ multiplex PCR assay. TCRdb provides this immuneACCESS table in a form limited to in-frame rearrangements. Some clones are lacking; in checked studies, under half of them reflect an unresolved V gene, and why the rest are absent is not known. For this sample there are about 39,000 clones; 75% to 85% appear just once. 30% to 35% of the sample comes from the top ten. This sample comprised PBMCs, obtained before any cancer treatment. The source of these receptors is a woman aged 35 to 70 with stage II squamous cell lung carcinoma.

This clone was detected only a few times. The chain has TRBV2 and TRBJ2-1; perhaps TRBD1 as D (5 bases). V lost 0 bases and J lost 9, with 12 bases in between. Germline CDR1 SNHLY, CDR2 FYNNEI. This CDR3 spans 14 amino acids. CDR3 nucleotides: TGTGCCAGCAGTGAAGCAGGGGCGGATGGTGAGCAGTTCTTC. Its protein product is CASSEAGADGEQFF.

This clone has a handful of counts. The CDR3 DNA sequence: TGTGCCAGCAGCGCAACAAGTTACGAGCAGTACTTC. The encoded protein is CASSATSYEQYF. The rearrangement links TRBV7-9 to TRBJ2-7; D is undetermined. The V gene's germline CDR1 is SEHNR and CDR2 FQNEAQ (reference sequence). CDR3 length: 12 residues. Trimming removed 5 bases from V and 4 bases from J, with 9 bases in between. The full variable domain, in which reference TRBV7-9 and TRBJ2-7 provide the parts outside the CDR3, is DTGVSQNPRHKITKRGQNVTFRCDPISEHNRLYWYRQTLGQGPEFLTYFQNEAQLEKSRLLSDRFSAERPKGSFSTLEIQRTEQGDSAMYLCASSATSYEQYFGPGTRLTVT.

CDR3 in amino acids: CASSPQRGALNEQFF. The CDR3 DNA is TGTGCCAGCAGCCCTCAGCGGGGAGCATTAAATGAGCAGTTCTTC. This sequence joins TRBV7-2 and TRBJ2-1; TRBD2 agrees at 7 bases. V shed 5 bases and J 7 bases; nucleotides not matched to a gene: 11. Germline CDR1 reads SGHTA; CDR2 reads FQGNSA. The CDR3 has 15 amino acids.

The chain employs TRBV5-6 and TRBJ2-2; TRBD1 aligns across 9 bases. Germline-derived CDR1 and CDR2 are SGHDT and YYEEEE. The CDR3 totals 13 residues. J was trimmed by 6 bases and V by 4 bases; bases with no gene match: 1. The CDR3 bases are TGTGCCAGCAGCAGGGACAGGGCCGGGGAGCTGTTTTTT. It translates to CASSRDRAGELFF.

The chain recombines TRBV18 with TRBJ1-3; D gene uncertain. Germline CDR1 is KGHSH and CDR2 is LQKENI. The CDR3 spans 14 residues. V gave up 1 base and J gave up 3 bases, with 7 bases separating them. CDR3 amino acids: CASSPQGGGNTIYF. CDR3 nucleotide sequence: TGTGCCAGCTCACCACAGGGAGGTGGAAACACCATATATTTT.

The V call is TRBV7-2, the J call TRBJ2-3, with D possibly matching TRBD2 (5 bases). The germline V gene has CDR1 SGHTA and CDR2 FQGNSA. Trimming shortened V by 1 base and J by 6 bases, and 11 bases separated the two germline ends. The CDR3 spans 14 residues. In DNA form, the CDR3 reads TGTGCCAGCAGCTTAGATGGCAGAGGGGATACGCAGTATTTT. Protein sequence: CASSLDGRGDTQYF.

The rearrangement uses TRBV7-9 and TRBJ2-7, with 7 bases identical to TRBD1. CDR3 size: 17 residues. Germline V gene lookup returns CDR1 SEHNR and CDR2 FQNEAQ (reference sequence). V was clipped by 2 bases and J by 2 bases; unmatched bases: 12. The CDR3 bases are TGTGCCAGCAGCTTACCCCAGGACGGGACAGTCACCTACGAGCAGTACTTC. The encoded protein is CASSLPQDGTVTYEQYF.

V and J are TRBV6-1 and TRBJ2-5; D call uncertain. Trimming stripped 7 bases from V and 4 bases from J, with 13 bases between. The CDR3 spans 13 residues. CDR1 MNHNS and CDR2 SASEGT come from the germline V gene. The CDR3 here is CASTKDLGETQYF. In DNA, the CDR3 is TGTGCCAGCACCAAAGACTTGGGAGAGACCCAGTACTTC.